These 30 T cell receptor beta chains originate from one sample sequenced in a study of blood T cell repertoires in COVID-19. Measured with immunoSEQ multiplex PCR; TCRdb has only the in-frame clones, and not every one. The sample lists roughly 320,000 clones, 85% to 90% occurring once. The sample was peripheral blood. All receptors derive from a woman aged 45-65 years with COVID-19, enrolled during active disease.

The chain couples TRBV19 to TRBJ1-1; no reliable D call. This CDR3 has 13 amino acids. The germline CDR1 and CDR2 sequences are LNHDA and SQIVND (reference sequence). V lost 3 bases to trimming and J lost 10 bases, with 15 bases between them. For the CDR3, the DNA is TGTGCCAGTAGTATGATTTTCGGCCCGGGAGCTTTCTTT. Translation: CASSMIFGPGAFF.

This chain connects TRBV5-1 to TRBJ1-1; no reliable D call. Between the trimmed V and J ends, which lost 0 bases and 1 base, there was a span of 13 bases. There are 16 residues in the CDR3. The germline V gene has CDR1 SGHRS and CDR2 YFSETQ. The CDR3 loop reads CASSLGVVGANTEAFF. The CDR3 nucleotides read TGCGCCAGCAGCTTGGGGGTTGTGGGAGCGAACACTGAAGCTTTCTTT.

J is TRBJ1-3 and V is TRBV6-2 or TRBV6-3; 8 bases line up with TRBD1. The length of the CDR3 is 20 residues. The V gene end was trimmed by 0 bases and the J gene end by 0 bases; junction bases not matched to a gene: 13. The germline V gene has CDR1 MNHEY and CDR2 SVGEGT. CDR3 sequence reads: CASSYSRDRTSWHSGNTIYF. CDR3 coding DNA: TGTGCCAGCAGTTACTCGCGGGACAGGACGTCCTGGCACTCTGGAAACACCATATATTTT.

This chain connects TRBV7-8 to TRBJ2-7; 8 bases line up with TRBD2. This CDR3 is built from 14 residues. Germline V gene data show CDR1 as SGHVS and CDR2 as FQNEAQ. V dropped 4 bases and J dropped 5; count of bases not matched to a gene: 7. The CDR3 sequence: CASSYSGSLDEQYF. The CDR3 DNA reads as TGTGCCAGCAGCTACAGCGGGAGTCTAGACGAGCAGTACTTC.

The chain couples TRBV28 to TRBJ2-5; 7 bases fit TRBD1. V lost 6 bases, J lost 1 base, and 11 bases stayed unmatched. The CDR3 is 16 residues long. Germline CDR1 and CDR2: MDHEN and SYDVKM. CDR3 nucleotides: TGTGCCAGCAGGCAAGGCCGAGGGACAGCCCAAGAGACCCAGTACTTC. Translating it yields CASRQGRGTAQETQYF. The full variable domain, rest sourced from reference TRBV28 and TRBJ2-5, is DVKVTQSSRYLVKRTGEKVFLECVQDMDHENMFWYRQDPGLGLRLIYFSYDVKMKEKGDIPEGYSVSREKKERFSLILESASTNQTSMYLCASRQGRGTAQETQYFGPGTRLLVL.

The chain employs TRBV7-9 and TRBJ2-2, with TRBD2 as a possible D gene (5 bases). Germline V CDR1 and CDR2: SEHNR, FQNEAQ (reference sequence). With 1 base removed from V and 7 bases from J, the gap between germline ends came to 7 bases. This CDR3 is built from 13 residues. This CDR3 is CASSLVGVGELFF. The CDR3 DNA sequence: TGTGCCAGCAGCTTAGTCGGGGTCGGGGAGCTGTTTTTT.

This chain joins TRBV19 and TRBJ2-1, with D possibly matching TRBD2 (6 bases). The CDR3 loop spans 16 amino acids. V was cut by 5 bases and J by 7 bases, with 21 bases left in between. Germline lookup yields CDR1 LNHDA and CDR2 SQIVND (reference sequence). CDR3 residues: CASSVTNGLRSNEQFF. The CDR3, as DNA: TGTGCCAGTAGTGTGACTAACGGACTACGAAGTAATGAGCAGTTCTTC. Supplemented by reference TRBV19 and TRBJ2-1, the full variable domain reads DGGITQSPKYLFRKEGQNVTLSCEQNLNHDAMYWYRQDPGQGLRLIYYSQIVNDFQKGDIAEGYSVSREKKESFPLTVTSAQKNPTAFYLCASSVTNGLRSNEQFFGPGTRLTVL.

CDR3 loop: CASRGTQGIVDTQYF. The CDR3 DNA follows: TGTGCCAGTAGGGGGACACAGGGTATTGTGGATACGCAGTATTTT. V gene TRBV19 combines with J gene TRBJ2-3; the D gene is possibly TRBD1 (6 bases). This CDR3 contains 15 residues. Per the germline V gene, CDR1 is LNHDA and CDR2 is SQIVND (reference sequence). V was clipped by 6 bases and J by 6 bases, with 19 bases between them.

The chain is built from TRBV7-6 and TRBJ2-1; 9 nucleotides align to TRBD1. The CDR3 covers 16 residues. V shed 5 bases and J 7 bases; nucleotides not matched to a gene: 12. Germline loops: CDR1 SGHVS, CDR2 FNYEAQ. CDR3: CASSTRTGALGNEQFF. The CDR3 region has the DNA TGTGCCAGCAGCACCAGGACAGGGGCGTTGGGTAATGAGCAGTTCTTC.

The chain employs TRBV18 and TRBJ2-5; 11 bases line up with TRBD2. CDR3 length equals 16 residues. Unmatched junction bases numbered 6, after V lost 3 bases and J lost 3 bases. Germline CDR1 is KGHSH and CDR2 is LQKENI. The CDR3 spells CASSPIAGGNKETQYF. The CDR3 bases are TGTGCCAGCTCACCGATAGCGGGAGGGAACAAAGAGACCCAGTACTTC.

This sequence joins TRBV10-3 and TRBJ2-1; tentatively, D is TRBD2 (7 bases). V dropped 2 bases and J dropped 2 bases, with 13 bases sitting between them. CDR1 ENHRY and CDR2 SYGVKD come from the germline V gene. The CDR3 is 16 amino acids. CDR3 residues: CAISEGRGATYNEQFF. CDR3 coding DNA: TGTGCCATCAGTGAGGGTCGGGGGGCTACCTACAATGAGCAGTTCTTC.

The chain's CDR3 is CASSYTSGGPNQPQHF. CDR3 nucleotides: TGTGCCAGCAGTTACACATCCGGGGGGCCCAATCAGCCCCAGCATTTT. This chain joins TRBV6-5 and TRBJ1-5, with D perhaps matching TRBD1 (6 bases). CDR3 length: 16 amino acids. V was shortened by 2 bases and J by 3 bases, with 14 bases between the two germline ends. Germline V lookup: CDR1 MNHEY, CDR2 SVGAGI.

The chain joins TRBV18 to TRBJ2-1; 8 positions match TRBD2. CDR1 and CDR2 (germline): KGHSH, LQKENI. The CDR3 contains 16 residues. V lost 1 base, J lost 9 bases, and 11 bases stayed unmatched. The CDR3 spells CASSPLLQREYGEQFF. The CDR3 nucleotides read TGTGCCAGCTCACCACTTCTCCAGCGGGAGTACGGTGAGCAGTTCTTC.

The chain recombines TRBV4-3 with TRBJ2-1, with 8 positions matching TRBD1. Trimming cost V 1 base and J 8 bases; bases outside gene matches: 10. This CDR3 region has 16 residues. Germline V gene lookup returns CDR1 LGHNA and CDR2 YSLEER. The CDR3 loop is CASSQGARQGKDEQFF. The DNA of the CDR3 is TGCGCCAGCAGCCAAGGAGCGCGACAGGGGAAGGATGAGCAGTTCTTC.

This chain uses TRBV6-1 with TRBJ2-3, with 8 bases matching TRBD1. The germline CDR1 and CDR2 sequences are MNHNS and SASEGT. This CDR3 contains 15 residues. V trimming: 3 bases; J trimming: 4 bases; junction bases outside the gene matches: 6. The CDR3 is CASSDDRGYADTQYF. In nucleotides, the CDR3 is TGTGCCAGCAGTGATGACAGGGGTTATGCAGATACGCAGTATTTT.

This clone was seen a single time. One end of the junction fails to match germline, which may point to a read error. The V call is TRBV3-1 (or the pseudogene TRBV3-2), the J call TRBJ2-3; the D gene is possibly TRBD1 (6 bases). The V gene's germline CDR1 is LGHDT and CDR2 YNNKEL (reference sequence). The CDR3 contains 11 residues. The CDR3 DNA follows: TGTGCCAGCAGCCACCGACAGGAGTCGCATTTT. It encodes CASSHRQESHF.

The CDR3 DNA reads TGTGCCAGCAGCTTGGACGGGACTGCCTATCAGCCCCAGCATTTT. Amino acid sequence: CASSLDGTAYQPQHF. The rearrangement links TRBV5-5 to TRBJ1-5; TRBD1 might be the D (5 bases). This CDR3 comprises 15 residues. The V gene lost 0 bases and the J gene lost 5 bases, with 12 bases spanning the gap. CDR1 SGHKS and CDR2 YYEKEE come from the germline V gene (reference sequence).

In its sample, this clone was seen once. The chain recombines TRBV7-9 with TRBJ1-6, with no clear D. Trimming removed 5 bases from V and 7 bases from J, with 18 bases in between. Looked up from germline, CDR1 is SEHNR and CDR2 is FQNEAQ (reference sequence). The CDR3 has 16 amino acids. The CDR3 nucleotides are TGTGCCAGCAGCCCATGGGAGGGATTTGTGAATTCACCCCTCCACTTT. This gives the protein CASSPWEGFVNSPLHF.

V gene TRBV28 combines with J gene TRBJ1-2, with 12 positions matching TRBD1. The trim removed 4 bases at V and 8 bases at J, leaving 8 bases unmatched. Germline V gene sequence: CDR1 MDHEN, CDR2 SYDVKM. The CDR3 is 15 residues long. This CDR3 reads CASSSGTGGGGGYTF. The CDR3 DNA reads as TGTGCCAGCAGTTCCGGGACAGGGGGCGGAGGGGGCTACACCTTC.

The chain couples TRBV19 to TRBJ1-2, with D perhaps TRBD1 (6 bases). Trimming took off 4 bases at V and 8 bases at J, with 17 bases between the two ends. This CDR3 is 14 amino acids long. CDR1 is LNHDA, CDR2 SQIVND, per germline (reference sequence). The CDR3 region has the DNA TGTGCCAGTAGTACCCGACAGGTTGGGGTCGGCTACACCTTC. It encodes CASSTRQVGVGYTF.

This sequence joins TRBV11-3 and TRBJ1-1; no reliable D call. The germline V gene encodes CDR1 SGHNT and CDR2 YENEEA. CDR3 length: 12 amino acids. V was shortened by 4 bases and J by 3 bases, with 6 bases between the two germline ends. The CDR3 coding sequence is TGTGCCAGCAGCTCTAGCGACACTGAAGCTTTCTTT. Translating gives CASSSSDTEAFF.

The chain links TRBV6-6 to TRBJ1-5, with 9 bases fitting TRBD1. The germline gives CDR1 MNHNY, CDR2 SVGAGI (reference sequence). There are 15 residues in the CDR3. V lost 5 bases to trimming and J lost 6 bases; unmatched junction nucleotides: 8. DNA of the CDR3: TGTGCCAGCAGTGCCCAACAGGGGGCCGGTCAGCCCCAGCATTTT. This translates into CASSAQQGAGQPQHF.

This clone was seen a few times. J is TRBJ1-2 and V is TRBV20-1, with a tentative D call TRBD1 (5 bases). Germline V gene sequence: CDR1 DFQATT, CDR2 SNEGSKA (reference sequence). The CDR3 runs to 11 residues. With 4 bases removed from V and 8 bases from J, the gap between germline ends came to 11 bases. For the CDR3, the DNA is TGCAGTGCTATATCAGGGTCCGGCTACACCTTC. Its protein is CSAISGSGYTF.

The chain uses TRBV7-2 and TRBJ1-3; D ambiguous. The CDR3 totals 15 residues. Deletions cut 1 base from V and 0 bases from J, with 7 bases between. In germline, CDR1 is SGHTA, CDR2 FQGNSA. The CDR3 sequence is CASSLDGGSGNTIYF. The CDR3 nucleotides read TGTGCCAGCAGCTTAGACGGCGGCTCTGGAAACACCATATATTTT.

The chain joins TRBV18 to TRBJ2-5; TRBD1 agrees at 9 bases. The CDR3 loop spans 13 amino acids. Per germline, CDR1 KGHSH and CDR2 LQKENI. V shed 6 bases and J 4 bases; nucleotides not matched to a gene: 3. CDR3 protein: CASSTGGRETQYF. The DNA for the CDR3 is TGTGCCAGCTCCACAGGGGGCCGAGAGACCCAGTACTTC.

The chain links TRBV5-1 to TRBJ1-6; D remains ambiguous. This CDR3 contains 17 residues. CDR1 SGHRS and CDR2 YFSETQ come from the germline V gene. V gave up 0 bases and J gave up 7 bases, with 17 bases separating them. CDR3 sequence reads: CASSLGPGVTGNSPLHF. The CDR3 DNA is TGCGCCAGCAGCTTGGGACCTGGGGTGACGGGGAATTCACCCCTCCACTTT.

The CDR3 sequence: CASSYSGTGANTEAFF. CDR3 sequence (DNA): TGTGCCAGCAGTTACTCGGGGACAGGGGCGAACACTGAAGCTTTCTTT. This chain connects TRBV6-2 or TRBV6-3 to TRBJ1-1; 10 positions agree with TRBD1. Germline V CDR1 and CDR2: MNHEY, SVGEGT. The CDR3 runs to 16 residues. The J segment lost 1 base and the V segment lost 0 bases, leaving 2 bases of the junction unmatched.

The chain has TRBV6-1 and TRBJ2-1; D gene uncertain. There are 16 residues in the CDR3. V lost 3 bases and J lost 4, with 16 bases in between. The germline V gene encodes CDR1 MNHNS and CDR2 SASEGT. The CDR3 reads CASSDYFFIEYNEQFF. The CDR3 nucleotides read TGTGCCAGCAGTGATTACTTCTTTATAGAGTACAATGAGCAGTTCTTC.

The CDR3 region has the DNA TGTGCCAGTAGTCACGCGTGGGGGGGAGGGCCAGATACGCAGTATTTT. Translated, it gives CASSHAWGGGPDTQYF. The genes are TRBV19 and TRBJ2-3; 7 nucleotides agree with TRBD2. From germline, CDR1 is LNHDA and CDR2 SQIVND (reference sequence). Trimming at V came to 5 bases and at J to 4 bases, leaving 12 bases not matched to a gene. This CDR3 is built from 16 residues.

This chain connects TRBV7-9 to TRBJ2-5, with TRBD2 identical over 14 bases. The CDR3 contains 17 residues. J gave up 2 bases and V 1 base, and 3 bases lay outside the gene matches. Germline V CDR1 and CDR2: SEHNR, FQNEAQ (reference sequence). Here the CDR3 DNA reads TGTGCCAGCAGCTTAGGACTAGCGGGAGGGTTACAAGAGACCCAGTACTTC. Translation gives CASSLGLAGGLQETQYF.